This passage covers 10 T cell receptor beta chains from one sample sequenced in a study of blood T cells in healthy people across ages. A second PCR of about 7 to 11 cycles used a sample-barcoded 5' primer and a J-beta primer mix. From the 5' RACE reads, TCRdb called clonotypes with MiXCR, one entry per CDR3 protein. The profile covers about 780,000 distinct CDR3 sequences, with 46% appearing a single time and roughly 20% taken by the ten largest. Input material: blood. The receptors were sampled from an elderly man in good health.

The genes are TRBV7-2 and TRBJ2-1, with TRBD2 identical over 12 bases. This CDR3 has 16 residues. Germline CDR1 is SGHTA and CDR2 is FQGNSA. Trimming at V came to 5 bases and at J to 7 bases, leaving 9 bases not matched to a gene. The CDR3 DNA sequence: TGTGCCAGCAGCCGCGATACCGGGACTAGCGGGAATGAGCAGTTCTTC. This codes for CASSRDTGTSGNEQFF.

The chain combines TRBV18 with TRBJ2-4; D remains unclear. This CDR3 has 13 residues. The germline V gene has CDR1 KGHSH and CDR2 LQKENI. Trimming shortened V by 4 bases and J by 13 bases, and 17 bases separated the two germline ends. CDR3 DNA: TGTGCCAGCTCACAACTGGCGATAGATGAGCAGTACTTC. Translated, it gives CASSQLAIDEQYF.

This sequence joins TRBV20-1 and TRBJ2-3; D might be TRBD2 (5 bases). Germline CDR1 is DFQATT and CDR2 is SNEGSKA (reference sequence). Trimming stripped 3 bases from V and 1 base from J, with 20 bases between. The CDR3 is made up of 17 amino acids. CDR3 DNA sequence: TGCAGTGCTAGCCCTACCGGGGTGGGTAGCGGCACAGATACGCAGTATTTT. Encoded protein: CSASPTGVGSGTDTQYF.

This clonotype was found a few times. The chain joins TRBV7-9 to TRBJ1-4; D call uncertain. The V gene lost 3 bases and the J gene lost 0 bases, with 2 bases spanning the gap. The CDR3 covers 13 residues. Germline V gives CDR1 SEHNR, CDR2 FQNEAQ (reference sequence). The CDR3 sequence: CASSFPTNEKLFF. CDR3 nucleotides: TGTGCCAGCAGCTTCCCAACTAATGAAAAACTGTTTTTT.

The chain links TRBV7-2 to TRBJ1-5; D remains unclear. Per germline, CDR1 SGHTA and CDR2 FQGNSA. The germline V and J ends were trimmed by 1 base and 2 bases, with 9 bases remaining between them. CDR3 length equals 15 residues. The CDR3 spells CASSLGPEGNQPQHF. CDR3 sequence (DNA): TGTGCCAGCAGCTTAGGTCCCGAGGGCAATCAGCCCCAGCATTTT.

V and J are TRBV5-1 and TRBJ2-7, with unresolved D. V was shortened by 2 bases and J by 8 bases, with 11 bases between the two germline ends. Per germline, CDR1 SGHRS and CDR2 YFSETQ. The CDR3 consists of 12 residues. The CDR3 DNA sequence: TGCGCCAGCAGCTTCGAAGGGTACAAGCAGTACTTC. Its protein product is CASSFEGYKQYF. The full variable domain, its missing parts supplied by reference TRBV5-1 and TRBJ2-7, is KAGVTQTPRYLIKTRGQQVTLSCSPISGHRSVSWYQQTPGQGLQFLFEYFSETQRNKGNFPGRFSGRQFSNSRSEMNVSTLELGDSALYLCASSFEGYKQYFGPGTRLTVT.

The gene calls are TRBV6-1 and TRBJ2-1; D is perhaps TRBD1 (6 bases). CDR1 and CDR2 from the germline V gene are MNHNS and SASEGT. V was trimmed by 6 bases and J by 6 bases, leaving 18 bases between them. This CDR3 has 15 amino acids. CDR3 in amino acids: CASRGDPGVCNEQFF. The CDR3 DNA reads TGTGCCAGCAGGGGGGACCCAGGGGTCTGCAATGAGCAGTTCTTC.

Concerning this clonotype: A much larger clone sits a single nucleotide away, making a read error possible. The chain joins TRBV29-1 to TRBJ2-3, with TRBD1 as a possible D gene (5 bases). The CDR3 has 13 residues. Germline-derived CDR1 and CDR2 are SQVTM and ANQGSEA. The CDR3 bases are TGCAGCGTTGAAGATCAGGGAACAGATACGCGGTATTTT. Translating gives CSVEDQGTDTRYF.

This clonotype was detected a few times. A much larger clonotype is one base distant, so this may be a read error. The CDR3 DNA reads TGTGCCACCAGTGAACAGGGCTACGAGCAGTACTTC. This codes for CATSEQGYEQYF. The chain recombines TRBV24-1 with TRBJ2-7, with D tentatively TRBD1 (6 bases). This CDR3 spans 12 amino acids. CDR1 is KGHDR and CDR2 is SFDVKD in the germline V gene. Deletions cut 4 bases from V and 3 bases from J, with 6 bases between.

The chain recombines TRBV4-2 with TRBJ2-1, with D uncertain. The J call may be in error: the DNA end matches TRBJ2-7 better. CDR1 and CDR2 (germline): LGHNA, YNFKEQ. This CDR3 spans 14 amino acids. Here the CDR3 DNA reads TGTGCCAGCAGCCGAGGAGACACCTACAATGAGCAGTACTTC. As protein: CASSRGDTYNEQYF.